This T cell receptor beta chain was captured in a study of T cells after yellow fever vaccination. Regarding the study as a whole: Any FACS-sorted repertoire could hold abundant clonotypes that contaminate it from the bulk population.

TCRdb ran MiXCR on the 5' RACE reads and lists one entry per CDR3 protein. There are 150,000 to 200,000 distinct CDR3 sequences in the sample; 9.5% to 12% occur only once, and 36% lies in the top ten. This clonotype was observed a few times. Its antigen is unidentified. The CDR3 has 14 amino acids. Losses at the gene ends were 5 bases for V and 5 bases for J; bases not matched to a gene: 9. From germline, CDR1 is DFQATT and CDR2 SNEGSKA (reference sequence). Sequenced material: CD8+ T cells sorted from PBMCs, taken 15 days after the yellow fever booster vaccination. The rearrangement uses TRBV20-1 and TRBJ2-7; TRBD2 aligns across 10 bases. The clonotype originates from a man between 18 and 35 years old who received the YFV17D yellow fever vaccine. CDR3 in amino acids: CSAGQAGGRHEQYF. CDR3 DNA: TGCAGTGCTGGGCAAGCGGGGGGGCGGCACGAGCAGTACTTC.